Below, one TCR beta chain is given with its context. Antigen unknown. The sample comes from a study of spatial heterogeneity in lung cancer. Study-wide results and caveats: Higher tumor mutation counts went along with higher counts of expanded intratumoral alpha and beta TCRs.

CDR1 and CDR2 (germline): SGHVS, FQNEAQ. Trimming left V 2 bases short and J 2 bases short, with 9 bases between. The CDR3 consists of 14 residues. Regarding time point: sample taken at primary tumor resection. Whole RNA came from tumor, nontumor lung or frozen PBMC and was sequenced without being sorted. Each TCR cDNA molecule bore a unique molecular identifier. TCRdb recomputed calls from the 5' RACE reads with MiXCR, one row per CDR3 protein. Of 9,900 or so distinct CDR3 sequences detected, about 7.8% appear once; the ten largest clones hold approximately 20%. This chain connects TRBV7-8 to TRBJ2-5, with a weak D call TRBD1 (5 bases). The origin of this receptor is a male donor with early-stage non-small cell lung cancer. Sequenced material: lung tumor tissue, taken at surgery. CDR3 sequence: CASSLRDRQETQYF. The CDR3 DNA is TGTGCCAGCAGCTTAAGAGACAGACAAGAGACCCAGTACTTC. The full variable domain, rest sourced from reference TRBV7-8 and TRBJ2-5, is GAGVSQSPRYKVAKRGQDVALRCDPISGHVSLFWYQQALGQGPEFLTYFQNEAQLDKSGLPSDRFFAERPEGSVSTLKIQRTQQEDSAVYLCASSLRDRQETQYFGPGTRLLVL.